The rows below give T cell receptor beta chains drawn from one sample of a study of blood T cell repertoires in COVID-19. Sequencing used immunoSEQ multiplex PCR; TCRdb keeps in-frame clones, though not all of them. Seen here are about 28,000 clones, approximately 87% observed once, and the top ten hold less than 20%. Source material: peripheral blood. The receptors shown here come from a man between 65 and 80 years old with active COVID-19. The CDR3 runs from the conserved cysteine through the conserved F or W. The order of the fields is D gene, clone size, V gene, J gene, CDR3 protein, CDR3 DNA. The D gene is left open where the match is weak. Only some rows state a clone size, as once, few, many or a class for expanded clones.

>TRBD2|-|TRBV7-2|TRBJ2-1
CASSLRGGNNEQFF
TGTGCCAGCAGCTTGCGGGGGGGCAACAATGAGCAGTTCTTC
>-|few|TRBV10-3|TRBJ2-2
CAIRELNTGELFF
TGTGCCATCAGAGAACTGAACACCGGGGAGCTGTTTTTT
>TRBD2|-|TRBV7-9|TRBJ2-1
CASSTPSGGAGEQFF
TGTGCCAGCAGCACCCCTAGCGGGGGGGCGGGTGAGCAGTTCTTC
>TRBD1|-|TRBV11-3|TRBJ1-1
CASSSGTGVSSAAFF
TGTGCCAGCAGCTCGGGGACAGGGGTTTCGTCGGCTGCCTTCTTT
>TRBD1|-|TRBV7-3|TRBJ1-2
CASSPGTVTAYGYTF
TGTGCCAGCAGCCCCGGGACAGTAACCGCCTATGGCTACACCTTC
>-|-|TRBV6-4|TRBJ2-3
CASSHGLITDTQYF
TGTGCCAGCAGCCACGGACTGATCACAGATACGCAGTATTTT
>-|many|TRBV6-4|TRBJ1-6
CASSDGPVGSSPLHF
TGTGCCAGCAGTGACGGCCCAGTCGGGAGTTCACCCCTCCACTTT
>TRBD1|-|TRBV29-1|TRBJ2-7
CSVYTGGEQYF
TGCAGCGTCTACACAGGGGGCGAGCAGTACTTC
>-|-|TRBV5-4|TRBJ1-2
CASSLDRANYGYTF
TGTGCCAGCAGCTTGGATAGAGCTAACTATGGCTACACCTTC
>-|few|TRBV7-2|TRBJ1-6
CASSLRRESPLHF
TGTGCCAGCAGCTTACGGAGGGAGTCACCCCTCCACTTT
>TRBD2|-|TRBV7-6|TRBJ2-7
CASSLASGGEGYEQYF
TGTGCCAGCAGCTTAGCCTCCGGGGGGGAAGGATACGAGCAGTACTTC
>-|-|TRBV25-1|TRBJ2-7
CASSEYNIYEQYF
TGTGCCAGCAGTGAATATAACATCTACGAGCAGTACTTC
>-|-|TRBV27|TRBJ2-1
CASSSDNEQFF
TGTGCCAGCAGTTCCGACAATGAGCAGTTCTTC
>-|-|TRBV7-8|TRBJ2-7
CASSQAGTEQYF
TGTGCCAGCAGCCAGGCGGGGACCGAGCAGTACTTC
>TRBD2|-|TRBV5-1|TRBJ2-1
CASRPSGGIDEQFF
TGCGCCAGCAGGCCTAGCGGGGGGATAGATGAGCAGTTCTTC
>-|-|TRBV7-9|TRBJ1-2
CASSLFSPDYGYTF
TGTGCCAGCAGCTTATTCTCCCCGGACTATGGCTACACCTTC
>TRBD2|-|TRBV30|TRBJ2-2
CAWSPVGGDTGELFF
TGTGCCTGGAGCCCAGTGGGAGGGGACACCGGGGAGCTGTTTTTT
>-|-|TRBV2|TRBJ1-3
CASSEDRMAGNTIYF
TGTGCCAGCAGTGAAGACCGTATGGCCGGAAACACCATATATTTT
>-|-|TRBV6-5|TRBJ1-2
CASSYQGLGGYTF
TGTGCCAGCAGTTACCAGGGGCTGGGGGGCTACACCTTC
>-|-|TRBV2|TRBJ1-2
CASSLDGYTF
TGTGCCAGCAGTCTCGATGGCTACACCTTC
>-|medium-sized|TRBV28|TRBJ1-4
CASSFRSATNEKLFF
TGTGCCAGCAGTTTTCGCAGCGCAACTAATGAAAAACTGTTTTTT
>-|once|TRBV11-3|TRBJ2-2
CASSLGQGNTGELFF
TGTGCCAGCAGTCTGGGGCAGGGGAACACCGGGGAGCTGTTTTTT
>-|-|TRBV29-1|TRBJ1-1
CSVGAQGGNTEAFF
TGCAGCGTTGGGGCCCAGGGCGGGAACACTGAAGCTTTCTTT
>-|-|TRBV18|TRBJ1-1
CASSPLEGYTEAFF
TGTGCCAGCTCACCACTCGAGGGCTACACTGAAGCTTTCTTT
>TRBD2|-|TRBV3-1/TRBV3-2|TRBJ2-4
CASSQDPPSSGRAKNIQYF
TGTGCCAGCAGCCAAGACCCCCCCAGCAGCGGGAGAGCCAAAAACATTCAGTACTTC
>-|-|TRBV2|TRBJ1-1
CASRGSRWRTEAFF
TGTGCCAGCAGAGGTTCCAGGTGGCGCACTGAAGCTTTCTTT
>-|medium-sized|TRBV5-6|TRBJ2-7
CASSLDRVGPYEQYF
TGTGCCAGCAGCTTGGACAGGGTAGGTCCCTACGAGCAGTACTTC
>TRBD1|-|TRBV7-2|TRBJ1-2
CASSTDRGRYGYTF
TGTGCCAGCAGTACCGACAGGGGAAGGTATGGCTACACCTTC
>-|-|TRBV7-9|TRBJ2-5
CASSPPTGRGQRETQYF
TGTGCCAGCAGCCCTCCCACCGGTAGGGGCCAGCGAGAGACCCAGTACTTC
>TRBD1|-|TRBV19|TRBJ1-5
CASRDLDRGDNQPQHF
TGTGCCAGTAGAGACTTGGACAGGGGCGATAATCAGCCCCAGCATTTT
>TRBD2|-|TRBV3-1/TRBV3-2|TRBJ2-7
CASSQERGAGDEQYF
TGTGCCAGCAGCCAAGAGCGGGGGGCCGGGGACGAGCAGTACTTC
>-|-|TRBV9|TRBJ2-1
CASSEEGGSLKEQFF
TGTGCCAGCAGCGAGGAGGGGGGGTCCCTAAAGGAGCAGTTCTTC
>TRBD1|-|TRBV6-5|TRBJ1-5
CASRGQGNGQPQHF
TGTGCCAGCAGAGGACAGGGGAATGGTCAGCCCCAGCATTTT
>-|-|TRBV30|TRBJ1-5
CAWRGGQDYSNQPQHF
TGTGCCTGGAGGGGAGGGCAGGACTATAGCAATCAGCCCCAGCATTTT
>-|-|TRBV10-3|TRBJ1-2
CAIREPGAYGYTF
TGTGCCATCAGAGAACCCGGAGCCTATGGCTACACCTTC
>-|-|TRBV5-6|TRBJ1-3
CASSLRSGELGGNTIYF
TGTGCCAGCAGCTTGAGGTCAGGGGAACTTGGCGGAAACACCATATATTTT
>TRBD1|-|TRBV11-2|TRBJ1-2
CASSLTQTGSGYTF
TGTGCCAGCAGCTTAACCCAGACAGGGAGTGGCTACACCTTC
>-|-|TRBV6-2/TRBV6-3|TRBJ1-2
CASSSTIGGQGYTF
TGTGCCAGCAGTTCCACGATCGGGGGGCAAGGCTACACCTTC
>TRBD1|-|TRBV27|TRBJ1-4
CASSLPGGKLFF
TGTGCCAGCAGTTTACCAGGGGGGAAACTGTTTTTT
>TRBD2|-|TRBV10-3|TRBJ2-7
CATKWEGREQYF
TGTGCCACCAAGTGGGAGGGACGTGAGCAGTACTTC
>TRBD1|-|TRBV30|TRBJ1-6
CAWSFTTGTNSPLHF
TGTGCCTGGAGTTTCACGACAGGGACCAATTCACCCCTCCACTTT
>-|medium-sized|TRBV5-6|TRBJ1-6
CASSLGPLDNSPLHF
TGTGCCAGCAGCTTGGGGCCGCTCGATAATTCACCCCTCCACTTT
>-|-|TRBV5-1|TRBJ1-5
CASIPNEDNQPQHF
TGCGCCAGCATCCCTAATGAAGACAATCAGCCCCAGCATTTT
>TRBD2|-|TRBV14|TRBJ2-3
CASSQNLAGADTQYF
TGTGCCAGCAGCCAAAATTTAGCGGGGGCTGATACGCAGTATTTT
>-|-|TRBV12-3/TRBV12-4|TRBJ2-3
CASTRAGLNTQYF
TGTGCCAGCACCCGGGCGGGGCTGAATACGCAGTATTTT
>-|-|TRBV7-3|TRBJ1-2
CASSADSRYGYTF
TGTGCCAGCAGCGCGGACAGTAGATATGGCTACACCTTC
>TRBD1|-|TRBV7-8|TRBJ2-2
CASSPGTGSTGELFF
TGTGCCAGCAGCCCCGGGACAGGGTCGACCGGGGAGCTGTTTTTT
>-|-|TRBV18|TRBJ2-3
CASSLRNTDTQYF
TGTGCCAGCTCCCTGAGAAACACAGATACGCAGTATTTT
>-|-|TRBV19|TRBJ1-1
CASRETSTEAFF
TGTGCCAGTAGAGAAACCAGCACTGAAGCTTTCTTT
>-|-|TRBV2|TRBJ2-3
CASRQGSTDTQYF
TGTGCCAGCAGGCAGGGGAGCACAGATACGCAGTATTTT
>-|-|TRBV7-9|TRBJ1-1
CASSLEGVWNTEAFF
TGTGCCAGCAGCTTAGAGGGGGTATGGAACACTGAAGCTTTCTTT